Following are 10 T cell receptor beta chains from one sample sequenced in a study of blood T cell repertoires in COVID-19. Clones were read by immunoSEQ multiplex PCR, and TCRdb kept only the in-frame ones, dropping some. The data show approximately 130,000 clones, with approximately 81% seen just once and around 4% held by the top ten. The sequencing sample was made of peripheral blood. The source is a man between 60 and 75 years old with acute or convalescent COVID-19.

The rearrangement uses TRBV19 and TRBJ1-5; TRBD1 aligns across 8 bases. There are 15 residues in the CDR3. Germline trimming cut 7 bases from V and 5 bases from J; bases unmatched to any gene: 10. Germline V CDR1 and CDR2: LNHDA, SQIVND (reference sequence). The CDR3 is CASTWTGHRDQPQHF. The CDR3 DNA sequence: TGTGCCAGTACCTGGACAGGGCATAGGGATCAGCCCCAGCATTTT. Using reference TRBV19 and TRBJ1-5 for the parts outside the CDR3, the full variable domain is DGGITQSPKYLFRKEGQNVTLSCEQNLNHDAMYWYRQDPGQGLRLIYYSQIVNDFQKGDIAEGYSVSREKKESFPLTVTSAQKNPTAFYLCASTWTGHRDQPQHFGDGTRLSIL.

V and J are TRBV28 and TRBJ1-2; D is unclear. The CDR3 spans 12 residues. Germline V CDR1 and CDR2: MDHEN, SYDVKM. The germline V and J ends were trimmed by 3 bases and 3 bases, with 5 bases remaining between them. As DNA, the CDR3 is TGTGCCAGCAGTTTTTCCGACTATGGCTACACCTTC. Translated, it gives CASSFSDYGYTF.

CDR3 in DNA: TGTGCCAGCAGGCCCTCGCCGGGACTAGGGACAGATACGCAGTATTTT. Residues: CASRPSPGLGTDTQYF. The V call is TRBV7-2, the J call TRBJ2-3, with TRBD2 matching 8 bases. The CDR3 is made up of 16 amino acids. Germline V gene sequence: CDR1 SGHTA, CDR2 FQGNSA. Trimming at V came to 6 bases and at J to 3 bases, leaving 11 bases not matched to a gene.

This clone was found a few times. The chain recombines TRBV5-1 with TRBJ1-1, with D perhaps TRBD1 (5 bases). V lost 4 bases, J lost 2 bases, and 12 bases lay in between. The CDR3 spans 14 residues. In germline, CDR1 is SGHRS, CDR2 YFSETQ. CDR3 protein: CASSLIGHNTEAFF. The DNA for the CDR3 is TGCGCCAGCAGCCTTATTGGACATAACACTGAAGCTTTCTTT.

A single count supports this clone. This chain links TRBV29-1 with TRBJ2-7; no reliable D call. V was shortened by 6 bases and J by 7 bases, with 16 bases between the two germline ends. CDR1 and CDR2 (germline): SQVTM, ANQGSEA. The CDR3 has 12 residues. CDR3 sequence reads: CSVLQAPWEQYF. In nucleotides, the CDR3 is TGCAGCGTCTTGCAGGCTCCTTGGGAGCAGTACTTC.

On this clone itself: At one end, the junction sequence differs from germline, possibly due to a read error. The V gene is TRBV28, the J gene TRBJ2-7, with TRBD1 matching over 7 bases. The CDR3 is 12 amino acids. Per germline, CDR1 MDHEN and CDR2 SYDVKM. The CDR3 loop is CASSSGTAFVNF. CDR3 bases: TGTGCCAGCAGTTCCGGGACAGCCTTTGTTAACTTC.

The V gene is TRBV4-2, the J gene TRBJ1-2; D call uncertain. CDR3 length: 14 amino acids. Germline V lookup: CDR1 LGHNA, CDR2 YNFKEQ. V lost 4 bases and J 5 bases, leaving 14 bases between the germline ends. The DNA for the CDR3 is TGTGCCAGCAGCCCTTTGGCTGAGGGATATGGCTACACCTTC. It specifies CASSPLAEGYGYTF.

V and J are TRBV7-2 and TRBJ2-5; TRBD2 agrees at 8 bases. The junction had 7 bases not matched to a gene; V was cut back by 5 bases and J by 5 bases. The CDR3 runs to 14 residues. Germline V gene sequence: CDR1 SGHTA, CDR2 FQGNSA. The chain's CDR3 is CASSLPGGRETQYF. For the CDR3, the DNA is TGTGCCAGCAGCCTACCGGGGGGGCGGGAGACCCAGTACTTC.

This rearrangement joins TRBV6-5 to TRBJ1-1, with a weak D call TRBD1 (6 bases). The CDR3 has 14 residues. Between the trimmed V and J ends, which lost 8 bases and 6 bases, there was a span of 19 bases. CDR1 and CDR2 from the germline V gene are MNHEY and SVGAGI. The CDR3 loop is CASCTGTPAAEAFF. CDR3 nucleotide sequence: TGTGCCAGCTGTACCGGGACACCCGCGGCTGAAGCTTTCTTT.

This chain connects TRBV7-3 to TRBJ2-4, with D possibly matching TRBD1 (6 bases). Trimming cost V 5 bases and J 7 bases, with 12 bases left between them. The CDR3 contains 13 residues. Germline V gene data show CDR1 as SGHTA and CDR2 as FQGTGA. The CDR3 region is CASSPPDSNIQYF. The CDR3 DNA reads TGTGCCAGCAGCCCCCCGGACAGTAACATTCAGTACTTC. Supplemented by reference TRBV7-3 and TRBJ2-4, the full variable domain reads GAGVSQTPSNKVTEKGKYVELRCDPISGHTALYWYRQSLGQGPEFLIYFQGTGAADDSGLPNDRFFAVRPEGSVSTLKIQRTERGDSAVYLCASSPPDSNIQYFGAGTRLSVL.